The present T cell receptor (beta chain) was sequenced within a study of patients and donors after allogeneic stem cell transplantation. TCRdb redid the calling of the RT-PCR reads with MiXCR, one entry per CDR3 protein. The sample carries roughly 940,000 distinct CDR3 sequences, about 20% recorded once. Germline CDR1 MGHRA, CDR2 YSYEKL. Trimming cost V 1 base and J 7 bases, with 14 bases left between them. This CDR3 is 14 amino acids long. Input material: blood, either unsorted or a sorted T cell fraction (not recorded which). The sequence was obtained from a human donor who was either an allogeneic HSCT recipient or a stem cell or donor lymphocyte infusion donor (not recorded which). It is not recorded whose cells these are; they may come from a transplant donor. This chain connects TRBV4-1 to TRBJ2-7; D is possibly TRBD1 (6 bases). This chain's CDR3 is CASSQGGQGWEQYF. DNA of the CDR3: TGCGCCAGCAGCCAAGGTGGGCAGGGGTGGGAGCAGTACTTC.